The rows below give T cell receptor beta chains drawn from one sample of a study of T-cell memory formation after mild COVID-19. From the 5' RACE reads, TCRdb called clonotypes with MiXCR, one entry per CDR3 protein. The sample yields tens of thousands of distinct CDR3 sequences, 16% seen once. The sequencing input was PBMCs or a T cell subset sorted from them (not recorded which). These receptors all stem from an adult woman who had mild COVID-19 (a few samples of this study predate the infection). Cell type and time point are not known. Both conserved end residues are part of each CDR3. The D gene is left open where the match is weak. Rows may omit the clone size; those that give it use once, few, many or a size class.

d_gene: TRBD1
v_gene: TRBV5-1
j_gene: TRBJ1-1
abundance: -
CDR3nt: TGCGCCAGCAGCCCCGGACAGGGGGTTTCGACTGAAGCTTTCTTT
CDR3aa: CASSPGQGVSTEAFF

d_gene: -
v_gene: TRBV2
j_gene: TRBJ2-1
abundance: few
CDR3nt: TGTGCCAGCAGTGAGGGCAATGAGCAGTTCTTC
CDR3aa: CASSEGNEQFF

d_gene: TRBD2
v_gene: TRBV20-1
j_gene: TRBJ2-1
abundance: -
CDR3nt: TGCAGTGCTAGGGGTGGACTAGCGGGGGGATACAATGAGCAGTTCTTC
CDR3aa: CSARGGLAGGYNEQFF

d_gene: -
v_gene: TRBV29-1
j_gene: TRBJ1-1
abundance: -
CDR3nt: TGCAGCGTTTCAGCCACGCGGAGCACTGAAGCTTTCTTT
CDR3aa: CSVSATRSTEAFF

d_gene: TRBD2
v_gene: TRBV5-6
j_gene: TRBJ2-1
abundance: once
CDR3nt: TGTGCCAGCAGCCTCGGACTAGCGGGAGCGGCAGCCAATGAGCAGTTCTTC
CDR3aa: CASSLGLAGAAANEQFF

d_gene: TRBD1
v_gene: TRBV2
j_gene: TRBJ1-1
abundance: -
CDR3nt: TGTGCCAGCAGGATCGGGACAGGGGGGAACACTGAAGCTTTCTTT
CDR3aa: CASRIGTGGNTEAFF

d_gene: -
v_gene: TRBV5-6
j_gene: TRBJ2-1
abundance: -
CDR3nt: TGTGCCAGCAGTTCCGACTACAATGAGCAGTTCTTC
CDR3aa: CASSSDYNEQFF

d_gene: TRBD1
v_gene: TRBV5-6
j_gene: TRBJ1-2
abundance: few
CDR3nt: TGTGCCAGCAGCTTGGGACAGGGGAACTATGGCTACACCTTC
CDR3aa: CASSLGQGNYGYTF

d_gene: -
v_gene: TRBV20-1
j_gene: TRBJ1-1
abundance: few
CDR3nt: TGCAGTGCTAGAGATGTAGAAGGGAACACTGAAGCTTTCTTT
CDR3aa: CSARDVEGNTEAFF

d_gene: TRBD1
v_gene: TRBV12-3/TRBV12-4
j_gene: TRBJ2-3
abundance: few
CDR3nt: TGTGCCAGCAGTGCTCGGGACAGGGGCACAGATACGCAGTATTTT
CDR3aa: CASSARDRGTDTQYF

d_gene: TRBD1
v_gene: TRBV7-8
j_gene: TRBJ2-3
abundance: -
CDR3nt: TGTGCCAGCAGCGGGCGGGACAGGGCCACAGATACGCAGTATTTT
CDR3aa: CASSGRDRATDTQYF

d_gene: -
v_gene: TRBV4-2
j_gene: TRBJ2-3
abundance: -
CDR3nt: TGTGCCAGCAGCCCCTTATCAGGGGGGACCACAGATACGCAGTATTTT
CDR3aa: CASSPLSGGTTDTQYF

d_gene: -
v_gene: TRBV6-2/TRBV6-3
j_gene: TRBJ2-1
abundance: -
CDR3nt: TGTGCCAGCAGTTACTCGCCAGGGGTGGGAGTCTCCGACAATGAGCAGTTCTTC
CDR3aa: CASSYSPGVGVSDNEQFF

d_gene: TRBD1
v_gene: TRBV12-3/TRBV12-4
j_gene: TRBJ1-2
abundance: -
CDR3nt: TGTGCCAGCAGCCACGGGACAGGGGGCTTAGGCTACACCTTC
CDR3aa: CASSHGTGGLGYTF

d_gene: -
v_gene: TRBV4-2
j_gene: TRBJ2-4
abundance: few
CDR3nt: TGTGCCAGCAGCCATGCGGACGGGCTAGCCAAAAACATTCAGTACTTC
CDR3aa: CASSHADGLAKNIQYF

d_gene: TRBD1
v_gene: TRBV5-1
j_gene: TRBJ2-1
abundance: few
CDR3nt: TGCGCCAGCAGCCGCGGGACAGGCCACACCAACAATGAGCAGTTCTTC
CDR3aa: CASSRGTGHTNNEQFF

d_gene: -
v_gene: TRBV12-3/TRBV12-4
j_gene: TRBJ2-1
abundance: few
CDR3nt: TGTGCCAGCAGGGAGGGAACCTACAATGAGCAGTTCTTC
CDR3aa: CASREGTYNEQFF

d_gene: -
v_gene: TRBV6-5
j_gene: TRBJ1-6
abundance: few
CDR3nt: TGTGCCAGCAGTTTAACGGGGGAGGTCTGGAATTCACCCCTCCACTTT
CDR3aa: CASSLTGEVWNSPLHF

d_gene: TRBD2
v_gene: TRBV4-1
j_gene: TRBJ2-7
abundance: few
CDR3nt: TGCGCCAGCACCCGCGGGAGAGGCACTGTGGGCGAGCAGTACTTC
CDR3aa: CASTRGRGTVGEQYF

d_gene: TRBD2
v_gene: TRBV5-1
j_gene: TRBJ2-5
abundance: few
CDR3nt: TGCGCCAGCAGCTTGGCCCCTAGCGGGGTCTTGGAGACCCAGTACTTC
CDR3aa: CASSLAPSGVLETQYF

d_gene: -
v_gene: TRBV6-5
j_gene: TRBJ2-7
abundance: -
CDR3nt: TGTGCCAGCAGTTCTGACGACTCGGGGAGATACGAGCAGTACTTC
CDR3aa: CASSSDDSGRYEQYF

d_gene: -
v_gene: TRBV7-2
j_gene: TRBJ2-2
abundance: many
CDR3nt: TGTGCCAGCAGCAAGCCTCAGGGTGCAAACACCGGGGAGCTGTTTTTT
CDR3aa: CASSKPQGANTGELFF

d_gene: -
v_gene: TRBV6-5
j_gene: TRBJ2-1
abundance: -
CDR3nt: TGTGCCAGCAGTTACTCGACTAACTACAATGAGCAGTTCTTC
CDR3aa: CASSYSTNYNEQFF

d_gene: -
v_gene: TRBV7-9
j_gene: TRBJ2-5
abundance: -
CDR3nt: TGTGCCAGCAGCTCACCTCTAGGGCTCCAAGAGACCCAGTACTTC
CDR3aa: CASSSPLGLQETQYF

d_gene: TRBD2
v_gene: TRBV7-6
j_gene: TRBJ2-1
abundance: -
CDR3nt: TGTGCCAGCAGCGAGCGGTCGGGCGGGAGCTCCTACAATGAGCAGTTCTTC
CDR3aa: CASSERSGGSSYNEQFF

d_gene: -
v_gene: TRBV12-3/TRBV12-4
j_gene: TRBJ2-7
abundance: -
CDR3nt: TGTGCCAGCACTCCCGGGCGGACAGACGACTACGAGCAGTACTTC
CDR3aa: CASTPGRTDDYEQYF

d_gene: -
v_gene: TRBV12-5
j_gene: TRBJ2-3
abundance: -
CDR3nt: TGTGCTAGTGGTTTGGCACAAACCAACACAGATACGCAGTATTTT
CDR3aa: CASGLAQTNTDTQYF

d_gene: -
v_gene: TRBV5-1
j_gene: TRBJ2-7
abundance: once
CDR3nt: TGCGCCAGCGCCCCCGGGGCAGCCTACGAGCAGTACTTC
CDR3aa: CASAPGAAYEQYF

d_gene: TRBD2
v_gene: TRBV20-1
j_gene: TRBJ2-3
abundance: few
CDR3nt: TGCAGTGCTAGCCTCGAACTAGCGACTAGCACAGATACGCAGTATTTT
CDR3aa: CSASLELATSTDTQYF

d_gene: -
v_gene: TRBV6-5
j_gene: TRBJ2-3
abundance: few
CDR3nt: TGTGCCAGCATTTCCTATTACGATAATACGCAGTATTTT
CDR3aa: CASISYYDNTQYF

d_gene: TRBD1
v_gene: TRBV6-1
j_gene: TRBJ2-3
abundance: few
CDR3nt: TGTGCCAGCAGTGAAGTCGTGGTTCCAGGGGGCGGAGATACGCAGTATTTT
CDR3aa: CASSEVVVPGGGDTQYF

d_gene: TRBD2
v_gene: TRBV7-2
j_gene: TRBJ2-1
abundance: -
CDR3nt: TGTGCCAGCAGCTTAGGCGGGGGGTCCTACAATGAGCAGTTCTTC
CDR3aa: CASSLGGGSYNEQFF

d_gene: -
v_gene: TRBV29-1
j_gene: TRBJ2-1
abundance: -
CDR3nt: TGCAGCGTTGATGGCGGGGACCTCAATGAGCAGTTCTTC
CDR3aa: CSVDGGDLNEQFF

d_gene: TRBD2
v_gene: TRBV9
j_gene: TRBJ2-7
abundance: -
CDR3nt: TGTGCCAGCAGCGTAGTTCCTAGCGGAACGAGCTACGAGCAGTACTTC
CDR3aa: CASSVVPSGTSYEQYF

d_gene: -
v_gene: TRBV4-1
j_gene: TRBJ2-3
abundance: -
CDR3nt: TGCGCCAGCAGATTTGAGGTCCTGGTCGAAGATACGCAGTATTTT
CDR3aa: CASRFEVLVEDTQYF

d_gene: -
v_gene: TRBV7-8
j_gene: TRBJ2-3
abundance: few
CDR3nt: TGTGCCAGCAGCTTAGGTCCGGGGGCAACAGATACGCAGTATTTT
CDR3aa: CASSLGPGATDTQYF

d_gene: TRBD1
v_gene: TRBV27
j_gene: TRBJ2-7
abundance: -
CDR3nt: TGTGCCAGCAGTTTAGCGGGACAGGGGGTGCACGAGCAGTACTTC
CDR3aa: CASSLAGQGVHEQYF

d_gene: TRBD2
v_gene: TRBV20-1
j_gene: TRBJ2-3
abundance: few
CDR3nt: TGCAGTGCTAGGGAACTAGCGGCTAGCACAGATACGCAGTATTTT
CDR3aa: CSARELAASTDTQYF

d_gene: -
v_gene: TRBV4-1
j_gene: TRBJ2-7
abundance: few
CDR3nt: TGCGCCAGCAGCCAAGAAAGCCAGGGGGGTTTCGAGCAGTACTTC
CDR3aa: CASSQESQGGFEQYF